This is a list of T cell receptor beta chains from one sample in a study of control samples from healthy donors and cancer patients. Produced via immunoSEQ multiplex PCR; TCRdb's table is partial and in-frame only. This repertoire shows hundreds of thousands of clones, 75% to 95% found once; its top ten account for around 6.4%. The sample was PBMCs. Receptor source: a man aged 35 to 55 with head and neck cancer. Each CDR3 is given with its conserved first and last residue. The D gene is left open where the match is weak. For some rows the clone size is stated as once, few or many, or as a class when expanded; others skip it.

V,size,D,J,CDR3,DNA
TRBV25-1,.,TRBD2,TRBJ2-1,CASSALAGKGNEQFF,TGTGCCAGCAGTGCCCTAGCGGGGAAGGGCAATGAGCAGTTCTTC
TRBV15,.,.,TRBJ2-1,CATSRARGGYEQFF,TGTGCCACCAGCAGAGCGAGGGGCGGCTATGAGCAGTTCTTC
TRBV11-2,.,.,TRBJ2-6,CASSLDHSGANVLTF,TGTGCCAGCAGCTTAGATCACTCTGGGGCCAACGTCCTGACTTTC
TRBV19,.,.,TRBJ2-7,CASSIRAGTYEQYF,TGTGCCAGTAGTATCCGGGCAGGGACCTACGAGCAGTACTTC
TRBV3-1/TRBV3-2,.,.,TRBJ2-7,CASSQGRTSSYEQYF,TGTGCCAGCAGCCAAGGCAGAACCAGCTCCTACGAGCAGTACTTC
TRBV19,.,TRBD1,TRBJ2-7,CATRSGQIDHEQYF,TGTGCCACTCGATCGGGACAGATCGACCACGAGCAGTACTTC
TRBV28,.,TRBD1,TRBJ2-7,CASRGQGQGLSYEQYF,TGTGCCAGCAGGGGGCAGGGACAGGGTTTATCCTACGAGCAGTACTTC
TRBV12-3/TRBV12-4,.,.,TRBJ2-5,CASSFGGGETQYF,TGTGCCAGCAGTTTCGGAGGGGGTGAGACCCAGTACTTC
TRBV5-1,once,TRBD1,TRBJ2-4,CASSLDVTGGFKNIQYF,TGCGCCAGCAGCTTGGACGTGACAGGGGGATTCAAAAACATTCAGTACTTC
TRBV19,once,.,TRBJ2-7,CASSISRSEQYF,TGTGCCAGTAGTATATCGAGAAGCGAGCAGTACTTC
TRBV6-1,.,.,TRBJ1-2,CASSEAEGLYGYTF,TGTGCCAGCAGTGAAGCCGAGGGACTCTATGGCTACACCTTC
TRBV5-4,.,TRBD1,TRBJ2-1,CASSPFRDRDNEQFF,TGTGCCAGCAGCCCTTTCCGGGACAGGGACAATGAGCAGTTCTTC
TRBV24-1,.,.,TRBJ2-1,CATSDSQGQGYNEQFF,TGTGCCACCAGTGATTCCCAAGGCCAGGGCTACAATGAGCAGTTCTTC
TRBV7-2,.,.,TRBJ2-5,CASSLVGVAEETQYF,TGTGCCAGCAGCTTAGTGGGGGTCGCAGAAGAGACCCAGTACTTC
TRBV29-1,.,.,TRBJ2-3,CSVGPSTDTQYF,TGCAGCGTTGGGCCGAGCACAGATACGCAGTATTTT
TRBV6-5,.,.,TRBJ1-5,CASSYSRGASNQPQHF,TGTGCCAGCAGTTACTCTCGGGGGGCAAGCAATCAGCCCCAGCATTTT
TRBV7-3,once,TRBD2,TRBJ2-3,CASSLAGLAGGGSTDTQYF,TGTGCCAGCAGCCTTGCCGGACTAGCGGGAGGCGGAAGCACAGATACGCAGTATTTT
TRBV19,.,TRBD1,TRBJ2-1,CASSRDSKFLNEQFF,TGTGCCAGTAGCCGGGACAGCAAATTTCTCAATGAGCAGTTCTTC
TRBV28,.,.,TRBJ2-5,CASGQETQYF,TGTGCCAGCGGCCAAGAGACCCAGTACTTC
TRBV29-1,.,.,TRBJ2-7,CSVVAGVGEQYF,TGCAGCGTTGTCGCGGGCGTGGGGGAGCAGTACTTC
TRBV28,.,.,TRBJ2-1,CASSYLYEQFF,TGTGCCAGCAGTTACCTCTATGAGCAGTTCTTC
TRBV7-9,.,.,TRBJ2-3,CASSPRTVQSTDTQYF,TGTGCCAGCAGCCCCAGGACAGTCCAAAGCACAGATACGCAGTATTTT
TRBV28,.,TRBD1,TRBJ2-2,CASSPLGTGGPGELFF,TGTGCCAGCAGTCCACTCGGGACAGGGGGCCCCGGGGAGCTGTTTTTT
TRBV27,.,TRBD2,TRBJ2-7,CASSLSAGVEQYF,TGTGCCAGCAGTTTATCGGCGGGGGTCGAGCAGTACTTC
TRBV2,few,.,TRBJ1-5,CASSDTSGTGNQPQHF,TGTGCCAGCAGTGATACCTCCGGGACCGGCAATCAGCCCCAGCATTTT
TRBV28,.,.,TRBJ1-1,CASSLALPGRTEAFF,TGTGCCAGCAGTTTAGCCCTCCCCGGCAGGACTGAAGCTTTCTTT
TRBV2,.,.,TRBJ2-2,CASLFRETGELFF,TGTGCCAGCTTGTTCCGGGAAACCGGGGAGCTGTTTTTT
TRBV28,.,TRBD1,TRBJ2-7,CASSLGGQGGGEQYF,TGTGCCAGCAGTTTAGGGGGACAGGGAGGCGGCGAGCAGTACTTC
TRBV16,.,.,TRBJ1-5,CASSLQGNQPQHF,TGTGCCAGCAGCCTACAGGGCAATCAGCCCCAGCATTTT
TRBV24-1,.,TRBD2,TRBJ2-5,CATSDLRTRGETQYF,TGTGCCACCAGTGATTTGAGGACTAGGGGAGAGACCCAGTACTTC
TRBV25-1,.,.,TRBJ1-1,CASSESLNTEAFF,TGTGCCAGCAGTGAATCTTTGAACACTGAAGCTTTCTTT
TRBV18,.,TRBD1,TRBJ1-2,CASSRGDSSYGYTF,TGTGCCAGCTCACGGGGGGACAGCAGCTATGGCTACACCTTC
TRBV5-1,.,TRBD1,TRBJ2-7,CASSGGQGVSEQYF,TGCGCCAGCAGCGGGGGACAGGGGGTGTCCGAGCAGTACTTC
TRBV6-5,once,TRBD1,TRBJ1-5,CASSRDRDGNQPQHF,TGTGCCAGCAGCCGGGACAGGGACGGCAATCAGCCCCAGCATTTT
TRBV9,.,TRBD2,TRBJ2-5,CASTAREGQETQYF,TGTGCCAGCACCGCCCGGGAGGGTCAAGAGACCCAGTACTTC
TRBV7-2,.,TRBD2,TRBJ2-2,CASSLGGGSRTGELFF,TGTGCCAGCAGCTTAGGGGGCGGGAGTAGGACCGGGGAGCTGTTTTTT
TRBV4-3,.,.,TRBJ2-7,CASSQDRQGEQYF,TGCGCCAGCAGCCAAGATAGGCAGGGGGAGCAGTACTTC
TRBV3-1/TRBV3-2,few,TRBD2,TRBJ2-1,CASSQDGSGGAWNEQFF,TGTGCCAGCAGCCAAGATGGATCCGGGGGGGCCTGGAATGAGCAGTTCTTC
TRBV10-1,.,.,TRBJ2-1,CASSEGGAGLGEQFF,TGCGCCAGCAGTGAGGGGGGGGCGGGACTGGGGGAGCAGTTCTTC
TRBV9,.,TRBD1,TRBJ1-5,CASSVTGAQPQHF,TGTGCCAGCAGCGTGACAGGGGCTCAGCCCCAGCATTTT
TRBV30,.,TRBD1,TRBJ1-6,CAWSSGTENSPLHF,TGTGCCTGGAGCTCTGGGACAGAGAATTCACCCCTCCACTTT
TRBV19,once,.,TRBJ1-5,CASSITGSSNQPQHF,TGTGCCAGTAGTATAACGGGGTCCAGCAATCAGCCCCAGCATTTT
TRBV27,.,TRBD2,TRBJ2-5,CASIGGLGGPWETQYF,TGTGCCAGCATCGGGGGTTTGGGAGGGCCCTGGGAGACCCAGTACTTC
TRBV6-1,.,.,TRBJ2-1,CASSEGGTGRNEQFF,TGTGCCAGCAGTGAAGGGGGTACAGGGAGGAATGAGCAGTTCTTC
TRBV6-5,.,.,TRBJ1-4,CASRRGEELFF,TGTGCCAGCAGGAGGGGGGAAGAGCTGTTTTTT
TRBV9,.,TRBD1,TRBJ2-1,CASSAPTPSRTGSRSYNEQFF,TGTGCCAGCAGCGCCCCGACCCCCTCCCGGACAGGTTCCCGCTCCTACAATGAGCAGTTCTTC
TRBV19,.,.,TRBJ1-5,CASRGWVDSNQPQHF,TGTGCCAGTAGGGGTTGGGTCGATAGCAATCAGCCCCAGCATTTT
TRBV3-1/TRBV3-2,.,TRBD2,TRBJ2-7,CASSQAGGGAASYEQYF,TGTGCCAGCAGCCAAGCGGGGGGGGGAGCAGCCTCCTACGAGCAGTACTTC
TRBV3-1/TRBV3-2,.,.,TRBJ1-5,CASSHETRQPQHF,TGTGCCAGCAGCCACGAGACCCGGCAACCCCAGCATTTT
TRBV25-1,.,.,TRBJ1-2,CASSDRYLSYTF,TGTGCCAGCAGTGATCGGTACCTTTCCTACACCTTC
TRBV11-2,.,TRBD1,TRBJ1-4,CASSRTQGAGEKLFF,TGTGCCAGCAGCCGTACACAGGGGGCAGGGGAAAAACTGTTTTTT
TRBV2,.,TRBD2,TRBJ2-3,CASNLGGDTQYF,TGTGCCAGCAACCTCGGGGGGGATACGCAGTATTTT
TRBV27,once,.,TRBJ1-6,CASSFGGGDSPLHF,TGTGCCAGCAGTTTCGGTGGGGGAGATTCACCCCTCCACTTT
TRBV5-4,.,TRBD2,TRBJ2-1,CASSLPGGIYNEQFF,TGTGCCAGCAGCTTGCCGGGGGGGATATACAATGAGCAGTTCTTC
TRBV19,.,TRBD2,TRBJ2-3,CASIGEGGRQDTQYF,TGTGCCAGTATTGGCGAGGGAGGGCGGCAAGATACGCAGTATTTT
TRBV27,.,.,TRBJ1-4,CASSIHWGGPNEKLFF,TGTGCCAGCAGTATCCATTGGGGGGGACCTAATGAAAAACTGTTTTTT
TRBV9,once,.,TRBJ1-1,CASSTGPRGTEAFF,TGTGCCAGCAGCACAGGTCCCAGAGGGACTGAAGCTTTCTTT
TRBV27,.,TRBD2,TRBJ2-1,CASSRGTSGTYNEQFF,TGTGCCAGCAGCCGCGGGACTAGCGGAACCTACAATGAGCAGTTCTTC
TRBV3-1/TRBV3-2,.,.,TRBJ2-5,CASSPVPQETQYF,TGTGCCAGCAGTCCAGTCCCCCAAGAGACCCAGTACTTC